The clone carrying this T cell receptor (beta chain) was seen ten or more times. These data come from a study of OX40 agonist ivuxolimab in advanced cancers. Germline values: CDR1 SGHNT, CDR2 YYREEE (reference sequence). This CDR3 spans 16 amino acids. The V end was cut by 1 base, the J end by 4 bases, with 15 bases between. The assay was immunoSEQ multiplex PCR, and TCRdb's table has in-frame clones only and misses some. Here the sample spans 60,000 to 75,000 clones, about 80% being singletons. The sample was CD4+ or CD8+ T cells sorted from blood, taken in a trial of the OX40 agonist ivuxolimab. This sequence joins TRBV5-4 and TRBJ1-3, with a tentative D call TRBD1 (6 bases). This TCR derives from an adult with an advanced solid tumor such as melanoma, head and neck, liver or kidney cancer. Here the CDR3 reads CASSLMGRGGGNTIYF. The CDR3 nucleotides read TGTGCCAGCAGCTTGATGGGCAGGGGAGGCGGAAACACCATATATTTT.